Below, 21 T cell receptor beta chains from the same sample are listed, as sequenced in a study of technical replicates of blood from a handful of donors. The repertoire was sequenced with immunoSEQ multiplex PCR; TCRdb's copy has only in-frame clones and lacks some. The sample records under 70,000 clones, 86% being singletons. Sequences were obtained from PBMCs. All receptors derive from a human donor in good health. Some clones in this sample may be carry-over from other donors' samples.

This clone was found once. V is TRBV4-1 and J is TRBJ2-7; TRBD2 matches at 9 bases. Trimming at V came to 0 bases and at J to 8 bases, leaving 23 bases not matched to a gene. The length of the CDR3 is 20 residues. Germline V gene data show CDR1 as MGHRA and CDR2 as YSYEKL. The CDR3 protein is CASSQDPSPGLALPTTKQYF. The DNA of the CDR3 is TGCGCCAGCAGCCAAGACCCGTCACCGGGACTAGCTCTACCCACTACGAAGCAGTACTTC.

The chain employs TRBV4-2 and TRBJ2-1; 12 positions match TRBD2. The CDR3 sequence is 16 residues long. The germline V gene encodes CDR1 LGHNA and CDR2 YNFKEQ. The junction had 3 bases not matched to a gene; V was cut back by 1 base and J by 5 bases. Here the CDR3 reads CASSQAPSGGDNEQFF. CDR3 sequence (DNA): TGTGCCAGCAGCCAAGCGCCTAGCGGGGGGGACAATGAGCAGTTCTTC.

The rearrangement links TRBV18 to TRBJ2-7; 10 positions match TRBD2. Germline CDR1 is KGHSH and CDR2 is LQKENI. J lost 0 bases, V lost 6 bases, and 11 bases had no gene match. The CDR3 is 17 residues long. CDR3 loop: CASSQASGGIFSYEQYF. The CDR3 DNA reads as TGTGCCAGCTCTCAGGCTAGCGGGGGTATTTTCTCCTACGAGCAGTACTTC. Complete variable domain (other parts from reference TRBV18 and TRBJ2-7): NAGVMQNPRHLVRRRGQEARLRCSPMKGHSHVYWYRQLPEEGLKFMVYLQKENIIDESGMPKERFSAEFPKEGPSILRIQQVVRGDSAAYFCASSQASGGIFSYEQYFGPGTRLTVT.

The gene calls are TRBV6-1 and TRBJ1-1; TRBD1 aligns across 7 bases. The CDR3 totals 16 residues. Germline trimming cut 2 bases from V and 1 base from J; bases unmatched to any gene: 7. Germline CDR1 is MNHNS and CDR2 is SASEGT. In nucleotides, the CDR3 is TGTGCCAGCAGTGAAATGGGGACAGTTAAGAACACTGAAGCTTTCTTT. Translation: CASSEMGTVKNTEAFF.

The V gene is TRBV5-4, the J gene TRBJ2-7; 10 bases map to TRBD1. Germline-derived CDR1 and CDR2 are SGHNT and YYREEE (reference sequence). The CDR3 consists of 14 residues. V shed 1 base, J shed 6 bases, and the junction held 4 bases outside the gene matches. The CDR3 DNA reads TGTGCCAGCAGCTTGCGGACAGGGGGAGGCGAGCAGTACTTC. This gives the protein CASSLRTGGGEQYF. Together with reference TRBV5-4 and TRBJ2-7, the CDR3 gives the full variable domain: ETGVTQSPTHLIKTRGQQVTLRCSSQSGHNTVSWYQQALGQGPQFIFQYYREEENGRGNFPPRFSGLQFPNYSSELNVNALELDDSALYLCASSLRTGGGEQYFGPGTRLTVT.

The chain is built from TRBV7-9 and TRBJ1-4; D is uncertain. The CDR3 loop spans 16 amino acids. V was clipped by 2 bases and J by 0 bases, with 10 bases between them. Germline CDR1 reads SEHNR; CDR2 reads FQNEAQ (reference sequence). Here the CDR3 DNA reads TGTGCCAGCAGCTTAATACAGTGGGCAACTAATGAAAAACTGTTTTTT. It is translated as CASSLIQWATNEKLFF.

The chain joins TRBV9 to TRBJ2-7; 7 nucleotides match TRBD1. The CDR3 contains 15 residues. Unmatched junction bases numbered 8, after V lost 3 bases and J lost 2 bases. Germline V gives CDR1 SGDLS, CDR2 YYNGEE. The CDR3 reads CASSETGAKAYEQYF. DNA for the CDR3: TGTGCCAGCAGCGAAACAGGGGCGAAGGCCTACGAGCAGTACTTC. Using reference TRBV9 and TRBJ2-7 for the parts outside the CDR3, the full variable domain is DSGVTQTPKHLITATGQRVTLRCSPRSGDLSVYWYQQSLDQGLQFLIQYYNGEERAKGNILERFSAQQFPDLHSELNLSSLELGDSALYFCASSETGAKAYEQYFGPGTRLTVT.

The chain's CDR3 is CASSTKQGAVTEAFF. Written as DNA, the CDR3 is TGTGCCAGCAGCACGAAACAGGGGGCCGTCACTGAAGCTTTCTTT. V usage is TRBV5-4 and J usage is TRBJ1-1, with 9 bases identical to TRBD1. J was trimmed by 4 bases and V by 4 bases; bases with no gene match: 8. There are 15 residues in the CDR3. Germline CDR1 SGHNT, CDR2 YYREEE (reference sequence).

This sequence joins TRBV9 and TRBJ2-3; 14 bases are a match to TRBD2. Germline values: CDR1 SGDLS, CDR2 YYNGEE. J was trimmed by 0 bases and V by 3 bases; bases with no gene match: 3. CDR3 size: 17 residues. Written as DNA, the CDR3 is TGTGCCAGCAGCGCCCGGACTAGCGGGGGGAGCACAGATACGCAGTATTTT. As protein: CASSARTSGGSTDTQYF.

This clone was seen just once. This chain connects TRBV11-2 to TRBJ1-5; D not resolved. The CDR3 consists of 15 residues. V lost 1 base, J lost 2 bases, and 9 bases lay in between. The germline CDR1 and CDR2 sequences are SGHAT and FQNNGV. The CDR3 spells CASSLGQAGNQPQHF. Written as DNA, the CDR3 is TGTGCCAGCAGCTTAGGTCAGGCTGGCAATCAGCCCCAGCATTTT.

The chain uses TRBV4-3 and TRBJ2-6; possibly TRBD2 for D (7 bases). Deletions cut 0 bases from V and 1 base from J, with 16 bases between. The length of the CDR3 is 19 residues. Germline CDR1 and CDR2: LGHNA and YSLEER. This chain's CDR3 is CASSQDWEGGGSGANVLTF. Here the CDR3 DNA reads TGCGCCAGCAGCCAAGATTGGGAGGGAGGGGGTTCTGGGGCCAACGTCCTGACTTTC.

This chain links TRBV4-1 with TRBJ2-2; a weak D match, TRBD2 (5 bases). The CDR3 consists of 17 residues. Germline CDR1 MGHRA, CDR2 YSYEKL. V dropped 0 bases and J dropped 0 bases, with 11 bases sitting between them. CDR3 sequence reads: CASSQDRLSANTGELFF. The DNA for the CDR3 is TGCGCCAGCAGCCAAGATCGACTAAGCGCGAACACCGGGGAGCTGTTTTTT.

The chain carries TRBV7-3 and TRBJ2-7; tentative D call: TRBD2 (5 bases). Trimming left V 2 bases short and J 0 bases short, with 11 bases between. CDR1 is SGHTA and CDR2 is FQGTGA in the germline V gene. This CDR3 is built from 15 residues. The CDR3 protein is CASSLFGGSSYEQYF. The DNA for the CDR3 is TGTGCCAGCAGCTTATTCGGAGGAAGCTCCTACGAGCAGTACTTC.

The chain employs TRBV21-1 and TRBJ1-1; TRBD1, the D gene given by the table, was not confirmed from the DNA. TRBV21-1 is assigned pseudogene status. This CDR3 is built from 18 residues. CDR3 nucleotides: TGTGCCAGCAGCAAAGTTTCGCAGGGTATATTCGGGAACACTGAAGCTTTCTTT. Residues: CASSKVSQGIFGNTEAFF.

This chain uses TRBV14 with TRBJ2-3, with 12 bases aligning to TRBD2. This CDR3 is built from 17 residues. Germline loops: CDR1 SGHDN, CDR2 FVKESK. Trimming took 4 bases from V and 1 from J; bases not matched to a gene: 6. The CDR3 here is CASSRRTSGMGTDTQYF. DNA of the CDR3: TGTGCCAGCAGCCGGAGGACTAGCGGGATGGGCACAGATACGCAGTATTTT.

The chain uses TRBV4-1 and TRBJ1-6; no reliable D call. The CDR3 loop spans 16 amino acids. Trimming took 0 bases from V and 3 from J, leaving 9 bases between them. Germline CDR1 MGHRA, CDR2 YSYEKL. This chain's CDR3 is CASSQEYDIYNSPLHF. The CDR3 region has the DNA TGCGCCAGCAGCCAAGAGTATGACATCTATAATTCACCCCTCCACTTT.

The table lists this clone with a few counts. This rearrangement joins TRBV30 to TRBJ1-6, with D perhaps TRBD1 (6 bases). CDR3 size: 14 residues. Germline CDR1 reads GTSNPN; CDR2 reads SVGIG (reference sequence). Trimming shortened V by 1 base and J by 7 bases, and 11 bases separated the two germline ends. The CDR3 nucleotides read TGTGCCTGGAGTGCGCCCGACAGGAATTCACCCCTCCACTTT. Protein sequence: CAWSAPDRNSPLHF.

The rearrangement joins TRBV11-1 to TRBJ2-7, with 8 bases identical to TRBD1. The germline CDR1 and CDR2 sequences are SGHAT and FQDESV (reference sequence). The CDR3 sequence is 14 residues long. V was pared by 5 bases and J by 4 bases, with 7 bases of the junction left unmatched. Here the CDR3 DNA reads TGTGCCAGCAGCCACCGGGACAGGCATTACGAGCAGTACTTC. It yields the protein CASSHRDRHYEQYF.

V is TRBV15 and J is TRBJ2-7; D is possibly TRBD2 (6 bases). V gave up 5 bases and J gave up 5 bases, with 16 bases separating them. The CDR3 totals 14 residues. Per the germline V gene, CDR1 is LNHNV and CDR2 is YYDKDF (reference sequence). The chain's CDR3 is CATSPNFGGNEQYF. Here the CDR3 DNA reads TGTGCCACCAGCCCGAACTTTGGGGGGAACGAGCAGTACTTC. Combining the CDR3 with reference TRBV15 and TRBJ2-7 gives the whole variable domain DAMVIQNPRYQVTQFGKPVTLSCSQTLNHNVMYWYQQKSSQAPKLLFHYYDKDFNNEADTPDNFQSRRPNTSFCFLDIRSPGLGDTAMYLCATSPNFGGNEQYFGPGTRLTVT.

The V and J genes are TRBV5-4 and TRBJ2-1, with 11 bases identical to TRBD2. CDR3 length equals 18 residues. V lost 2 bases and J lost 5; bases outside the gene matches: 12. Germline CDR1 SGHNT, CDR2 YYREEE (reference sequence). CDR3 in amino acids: CASSFVLAGGRMHNEQFF. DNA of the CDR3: TGTGCCAGCAGCTTTGTTTTAGCGGGAGGGCGGATGCACAATGAGCAGTTCTTC.

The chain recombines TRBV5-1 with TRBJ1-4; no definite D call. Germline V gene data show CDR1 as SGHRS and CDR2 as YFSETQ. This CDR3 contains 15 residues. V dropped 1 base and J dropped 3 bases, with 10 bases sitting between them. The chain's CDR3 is CASSLISGPNEKLFF. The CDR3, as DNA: TGCGCCAGCAGCTTGATATCAGGCCCTAATGAAAAACTGTTTTTT.